This T cell receptor (beta chain) came from a study of T cell repertoires in cytomegalovirus infection. Looking at the study overall: TCR beta signatures that were public indicated CMV infection and matching HLA type. General study results and limits: The cumulative frequency of public TCR beta families identified carriers of CMV plus the relevant HLA. The study found HLA-C-restricted CMV-specific TCR beta clonotypes dominating the ex vivo response.

This clonotype was found many times. The antigen remains unidentified. TCRdb re-derived calls from the reads in MiXCR, one entry per CDR3 protein. The sample has 200,000 to 300,000 distinct CDR3 sequences, approximately 13% seen once; the top ten hold 1.5% to 2%. CDR3 length: 13 residues. Germline loops: CDR1 SEHNR, CDR2 FQNEAQ (reference sequence). V was clipped by 8 bases and J by 4 bases, with 14 bases between them. The chain couples TRBV7-9 to TRBJ2-5; D could derive from TRBD1 or TRBD2 (5 bases each). This clonotype originated in a human donor in good health (CMV status not recorded). Some clones in this sample may be carry-over from other donors' samples. Sequencing input: PBMCs. The CDR3 region has the DNA TGTGCCAGCGGTTGGGGGTCAAGAGAGACCCAGTACTTC. Its translation is CASGWGSRETQYF.